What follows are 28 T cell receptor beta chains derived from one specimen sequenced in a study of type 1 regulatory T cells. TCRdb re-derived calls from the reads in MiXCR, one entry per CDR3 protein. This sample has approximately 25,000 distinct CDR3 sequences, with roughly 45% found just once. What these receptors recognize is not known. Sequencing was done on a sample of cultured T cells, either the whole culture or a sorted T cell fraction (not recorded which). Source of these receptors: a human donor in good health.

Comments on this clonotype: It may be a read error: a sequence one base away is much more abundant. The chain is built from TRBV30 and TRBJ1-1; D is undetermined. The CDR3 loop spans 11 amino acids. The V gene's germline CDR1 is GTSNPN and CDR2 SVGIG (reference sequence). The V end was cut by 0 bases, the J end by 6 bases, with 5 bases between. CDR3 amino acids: CAWSVPPEAFF. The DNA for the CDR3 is TGTGCCTGGAGTGTACCCCCTGAAGCTTTCTTT.

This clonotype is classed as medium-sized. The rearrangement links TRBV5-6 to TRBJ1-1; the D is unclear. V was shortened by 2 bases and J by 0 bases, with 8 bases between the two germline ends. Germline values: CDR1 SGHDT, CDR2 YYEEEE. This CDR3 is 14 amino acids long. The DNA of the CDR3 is TGTGCCAGCAGCTTCCGGGCCATGAACACTGAAGCTTTCTTT. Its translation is CASSFRAMNTEAFF.

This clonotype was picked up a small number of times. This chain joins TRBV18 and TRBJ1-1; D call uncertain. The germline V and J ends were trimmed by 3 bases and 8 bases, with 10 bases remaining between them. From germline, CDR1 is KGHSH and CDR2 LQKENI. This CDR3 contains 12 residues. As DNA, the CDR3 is TGTGCCAGCTCACCCCAGAGGGAAGAAGCTTTCTTT. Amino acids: CASSPQREEAFF.

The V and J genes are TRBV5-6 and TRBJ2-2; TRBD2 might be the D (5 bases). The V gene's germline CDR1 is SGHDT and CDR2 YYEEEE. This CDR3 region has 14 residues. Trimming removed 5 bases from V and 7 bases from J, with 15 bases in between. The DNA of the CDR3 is TGTGCCAGCAGACAACGAGGTGCGGGCGGGGAGCTGTTTTTT. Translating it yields CASRQRGAGGELFF.

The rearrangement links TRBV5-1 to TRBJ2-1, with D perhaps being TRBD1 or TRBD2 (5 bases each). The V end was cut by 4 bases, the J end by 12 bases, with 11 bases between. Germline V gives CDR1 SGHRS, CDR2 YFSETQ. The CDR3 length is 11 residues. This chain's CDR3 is CASSGAGGQFF. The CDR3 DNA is TGCGCCAGCAGCGGGGCGGGTGGGCAGTTCTTC.

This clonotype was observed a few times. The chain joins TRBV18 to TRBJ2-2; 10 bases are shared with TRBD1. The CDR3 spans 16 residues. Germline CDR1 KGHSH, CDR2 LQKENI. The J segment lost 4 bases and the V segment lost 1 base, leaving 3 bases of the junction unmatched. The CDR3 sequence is CASSPRWTGGTGELFF. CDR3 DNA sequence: TGTGCCAGCTCACCACGATGGACAGGGGGCACCGGGGAGCTGTTTTTT.

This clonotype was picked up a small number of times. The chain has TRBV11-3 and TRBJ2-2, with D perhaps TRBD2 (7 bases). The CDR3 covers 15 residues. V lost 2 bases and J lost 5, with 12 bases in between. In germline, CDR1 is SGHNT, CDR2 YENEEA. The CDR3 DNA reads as TGTGCCAGCAGCTTAAGTAGGGGGGGAACCGGGGAGCTGTTTTTT. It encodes CASSLSRGGTGELFF.

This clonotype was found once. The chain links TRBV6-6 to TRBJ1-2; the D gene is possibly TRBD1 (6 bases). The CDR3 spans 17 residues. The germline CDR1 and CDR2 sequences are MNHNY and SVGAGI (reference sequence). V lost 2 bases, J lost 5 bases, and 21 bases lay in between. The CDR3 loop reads CASSYGGGGTTGYGYTF. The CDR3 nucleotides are TGTGCCAGCAGTTACGGAGGGGGAGGAACAACGGGTTATGGCTACACCTTC.

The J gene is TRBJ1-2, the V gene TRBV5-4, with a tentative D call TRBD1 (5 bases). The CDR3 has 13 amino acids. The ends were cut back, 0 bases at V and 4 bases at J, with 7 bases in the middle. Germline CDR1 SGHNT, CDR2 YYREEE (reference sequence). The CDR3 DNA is TGTGCCAGCAGCTTGGTCGGGGGCTATGGCTACACCTTC. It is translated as CASSLVGGYGYTF.

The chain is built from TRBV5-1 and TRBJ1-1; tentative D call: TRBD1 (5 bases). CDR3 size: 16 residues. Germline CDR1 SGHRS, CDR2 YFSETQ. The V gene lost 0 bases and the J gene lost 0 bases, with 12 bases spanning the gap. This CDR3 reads CASSLVMGGMNTEAFF. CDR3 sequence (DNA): TGCGCCAGCAGCTTGGTTATGGGGGGAATGAACACTGAAGCTTTCTTT.

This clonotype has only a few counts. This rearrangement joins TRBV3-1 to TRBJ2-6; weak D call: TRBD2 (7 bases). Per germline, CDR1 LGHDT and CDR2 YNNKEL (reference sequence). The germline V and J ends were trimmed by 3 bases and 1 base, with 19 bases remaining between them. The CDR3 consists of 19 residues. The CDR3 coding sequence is TGTGCCAGCAGCCACCTCTCGGGGGGCAAGGGGTCTGGGGCCAACGTCCTGACTTTC. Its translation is CASSHLSGGKGSGANVLTF.

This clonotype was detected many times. Here the CDR3 DNA reads TGTGCCATCACTAGAAGCGGGGGGGACGGCGAGCAGTACTTC. Protein sequence: CAITRSGGDGEQYF. The gene calls are TRBV10-3 and TRBJ2-7; 10 bases align to TRBD2. With 7 bases clipped from V and 6 bases from J, the junction kept 9 bases outside the gene matches. This CDR3 has 14 residues. CDR1 is ENHRY and CDR2 is SYGVKD in the germline V gene.

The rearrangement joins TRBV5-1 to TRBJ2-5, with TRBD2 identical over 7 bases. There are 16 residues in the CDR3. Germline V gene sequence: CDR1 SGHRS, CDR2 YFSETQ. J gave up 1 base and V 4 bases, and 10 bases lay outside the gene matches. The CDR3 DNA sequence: TGCGCCAGCAGCGCGGCCCTCGCTAGCGGCCAAGAGACCCAGTACTTC. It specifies CASSAALASGQETQYF. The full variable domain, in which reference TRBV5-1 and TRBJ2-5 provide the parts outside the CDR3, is KAGVTQTPRYLIKTRGQQVTLSCSPISGHRSVSWYQQTPGQGLQFLFEYFSETQRNKGNFPGRFSGRQFSNSRSEMNVSTLELGDSALYLCASSAALASGQETQYFGPGTRLLVL.

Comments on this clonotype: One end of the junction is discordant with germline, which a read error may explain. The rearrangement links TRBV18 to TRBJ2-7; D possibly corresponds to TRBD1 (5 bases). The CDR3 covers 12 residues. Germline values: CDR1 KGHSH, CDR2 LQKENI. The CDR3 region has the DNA TGTGCCAGCTCATCGACAGCATACGAGCTGTACTTC. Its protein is CASSSTAYELYF.

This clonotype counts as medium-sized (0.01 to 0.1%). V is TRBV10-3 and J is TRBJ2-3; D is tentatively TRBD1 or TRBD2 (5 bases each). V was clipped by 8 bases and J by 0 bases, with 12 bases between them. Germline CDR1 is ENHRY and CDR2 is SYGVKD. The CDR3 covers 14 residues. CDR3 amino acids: CAIGGPPSTDTQYF. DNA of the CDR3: TGTGCCATCGGGGGACCGCCCAGCACAGATACGCAGTATTTT.

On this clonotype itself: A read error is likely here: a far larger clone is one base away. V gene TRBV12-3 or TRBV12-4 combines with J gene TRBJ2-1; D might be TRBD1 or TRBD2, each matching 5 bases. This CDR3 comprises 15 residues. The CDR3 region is CARSLLGAGLGEQFF. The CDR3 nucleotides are TGTGCCAGAAGTTTATTGGGAGCAGGGTTGGGTGAGCAGTTCTTC.

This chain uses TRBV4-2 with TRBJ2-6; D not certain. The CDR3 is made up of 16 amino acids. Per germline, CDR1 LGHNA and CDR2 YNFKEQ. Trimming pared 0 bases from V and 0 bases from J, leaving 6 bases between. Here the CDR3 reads CASSQDRASGANVLTF. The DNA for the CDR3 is TGTGCCAGCAGCCAAGATCGGGCCTCTGGGGCCAACGTCCTGACTTTC.

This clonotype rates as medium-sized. The CDR3 here is CASSLVEGAQYF. DNA of the CDR3: TGTGCCAGCAGCCTTGTTGAAGGGGCCCAGTACTTC. This chain links TRBV7-9 with TRBJ2-5; possibly TRBD1 for D (5 bases). V lost 5 bases to trimming and J lost 9 bases, with 13 bases between them. The germline CDR1 and CDR2 sequences are SEHNR and FQNEAQ (reference sequence). The CDR3 has 12 amino acids.

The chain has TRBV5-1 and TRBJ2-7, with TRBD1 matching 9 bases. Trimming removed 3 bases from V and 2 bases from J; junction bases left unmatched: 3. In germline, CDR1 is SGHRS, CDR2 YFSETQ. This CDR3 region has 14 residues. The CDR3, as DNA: TGCGCCAGCAGCTCGGGACAGGGCGCCTACGAGCAGTACTTC. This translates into CASSSGQGAYEQYF.

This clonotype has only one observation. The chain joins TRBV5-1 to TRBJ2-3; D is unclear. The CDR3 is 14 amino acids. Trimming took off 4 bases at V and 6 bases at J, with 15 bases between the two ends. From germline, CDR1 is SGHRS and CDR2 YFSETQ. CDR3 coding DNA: TGCGCCAGCAGCCCAAGGTCCGGAATTGATACGCAGTATTTT. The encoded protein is CASSPRSGIDTQYF.

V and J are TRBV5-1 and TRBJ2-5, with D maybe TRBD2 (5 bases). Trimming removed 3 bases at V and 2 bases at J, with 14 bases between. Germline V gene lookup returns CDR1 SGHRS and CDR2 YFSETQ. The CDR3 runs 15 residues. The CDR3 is CASSWGTRAQETQYF. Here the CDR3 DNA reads TGCGCCAGCAGCTGGGGAACTAGAGCACAAGAGACCCAGTACTTC.

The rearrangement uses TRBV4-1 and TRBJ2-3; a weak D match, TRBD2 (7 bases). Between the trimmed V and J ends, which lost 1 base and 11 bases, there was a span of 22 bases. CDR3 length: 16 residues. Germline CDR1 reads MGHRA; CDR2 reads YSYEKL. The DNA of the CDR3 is TGCGCCAGCAGCCAAGTTGAAGCGGGGACACCCCGGGGGCAGTATTTT. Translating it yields CASSQVEAGTPRGQYF.

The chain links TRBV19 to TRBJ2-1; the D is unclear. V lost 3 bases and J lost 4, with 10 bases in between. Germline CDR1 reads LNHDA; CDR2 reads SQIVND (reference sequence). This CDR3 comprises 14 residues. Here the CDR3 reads CASSISQLYNEQFF. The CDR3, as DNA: TGTGCCAGTAGTATCTCGCAGCTATACAATGAGCAGTTCTTC. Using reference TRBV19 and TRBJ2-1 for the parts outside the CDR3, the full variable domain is DGGITQSPKYLFRKEGQNVTLSCEQNLNHDAMYWYRQDPGQGLRLIYYSQIVNDFQKGDIAEGYSVSREKKESFPLTVTSAQKNPTAFYLCASSISQLYNEQFFGPGTRLTVL.

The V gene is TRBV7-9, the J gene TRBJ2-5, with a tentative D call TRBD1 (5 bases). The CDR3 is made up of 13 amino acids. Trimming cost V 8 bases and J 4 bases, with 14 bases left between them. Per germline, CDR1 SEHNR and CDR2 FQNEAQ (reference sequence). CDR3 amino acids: CASVPGRRETQYF. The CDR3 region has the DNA TGTGCCAGCGTTCCAGGGCGGCGAGAGACCCAGTACTTC.

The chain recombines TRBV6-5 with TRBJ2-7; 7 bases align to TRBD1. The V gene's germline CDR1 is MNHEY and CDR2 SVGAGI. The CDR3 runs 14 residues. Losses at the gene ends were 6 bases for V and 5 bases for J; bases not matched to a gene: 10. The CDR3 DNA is TGTGCCAGCAGCGATGGACAGGCCCCGAACGAGCAGTACTTC. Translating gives CASSDGQAPNEQYF.

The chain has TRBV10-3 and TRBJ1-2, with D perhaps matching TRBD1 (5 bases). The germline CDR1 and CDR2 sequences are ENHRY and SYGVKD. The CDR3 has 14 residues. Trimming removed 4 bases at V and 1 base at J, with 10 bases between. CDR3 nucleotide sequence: TGTGCCATCAGTGTGGGACGGAGTAACTATGGCTACACCTTC. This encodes CAISVGRSNYGYTF.

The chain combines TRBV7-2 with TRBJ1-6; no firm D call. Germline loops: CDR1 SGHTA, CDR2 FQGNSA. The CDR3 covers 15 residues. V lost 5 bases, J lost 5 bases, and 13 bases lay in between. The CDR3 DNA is TGTGCCAGCAGCCTACGAGGGAACGATAATTCACCCCTCCACTTT. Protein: CASSLRGNDNSPLHF.

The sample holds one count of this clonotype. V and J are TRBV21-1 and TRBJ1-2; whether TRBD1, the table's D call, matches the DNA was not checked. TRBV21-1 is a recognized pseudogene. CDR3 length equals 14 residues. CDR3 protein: CASGKPGTPWGYTF. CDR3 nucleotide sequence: TGTGCCAGCGGCAAACCGGGGACACCCTGGGGCTACACCTTC.